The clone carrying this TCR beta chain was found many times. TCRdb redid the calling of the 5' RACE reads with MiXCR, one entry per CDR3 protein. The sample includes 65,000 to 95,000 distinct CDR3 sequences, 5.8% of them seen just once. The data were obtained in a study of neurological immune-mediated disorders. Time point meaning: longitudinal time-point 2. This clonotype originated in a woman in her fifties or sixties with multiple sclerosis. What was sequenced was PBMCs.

The CDR3 is CASSLMGATGELFF. CDR3 nucleotides: TGCGCCAGCAGCTTGATGGGGGCGACCGGGGAGCTGTTTTTT. The rearrangement joins TRBV5-1 to TRBJ2-2; perhaps TRBD1 as D (6 bases). Germline loops: CDR1 SGHRS, CDR2 YFSETQ. The CDR3 has 14 amino acids. Trimming pared 1 base from V and 5 bases from J, leaving 9 bases between.